These 18 T cell receptor beta chains originate from one sample sequenced in a study of OX40 agonist ivuxolimab in advanced cancers. Profiling relied on immunoSEQ multiplex PCR, and the TCRdb table lists in-frame clones only, not all of them. The sample shows tens of thousands of clones, around 88% of them seen only once. Sequencing was performed on CD4+ or CD8+ T cells sorted from blood, taken in a trial of the OX40 agonist ivuxolimab. These receptors were obtained from an adult with an advanced solid tumor such as melanoma, head and neck, liver or kidney cancer.

In this sample, this clone turned up once. The gene calls are TRBV2 and TRBJ1-1; possibly TRBD1 for D (5 bases). Looked up from germline, CDR1 is SNHLY and CDR2 is FYNNEI. This CDR3 is 12 amino acids long. V lost 7 bases and J 1 base, leaving 7 bases between the germline ends. The CDR3 DNA reads TGTGCCAGCACCGGACAGAACACTGAAGCTTTCTTT. Translating gives CASTGQNTEAFF.

The chain combines TRBV18 with TRBJ2-3; 12 nucleotides line up with TRBD2. J lost 1 base, V lost 3 bases, and 5 bases had no gene match. CDR3 length: 17 amino acids. CDR1 is KGHSH and CDR2 is LQKENI in the germline V gene. For the CDR3, the DNA is TGTGCCAGCTCACCGCTAGCGGGGGGGCCCCGCACAGATACGCAGTATTTT. This encodes CASSPLAGGPRTDTQYF. Complete variable domain (other parts from reference TRBV18 and TRBJ2-3): NAGVMQNPRHLVRRRGQEARLRCSPMKGHSHVYWYRQLPEEGLKFMVYLQKENIIDESGMPKERFSAEFPKEGPSILRIQQVVRGDSAAYFCASSPLAGGPRTDTQYFGPGTRLTVL.

The chain uses TRBV7-2 and TRBJ2-1; 8 nucleotides align to TRBD2. Germline V CDR1 and CDR2: SGHTA, FQGNSA. CDR3 length equals 15 residues. With 6 bases clipped from V and 8 bases from J, the junction kept 12 bases outside the gene matches. This CDR3 reads CASSSQSGGHYEQFF. The CDR3 DNA sequence: TGTGCCAGCAGTTCCCAATCGGGGGGGCACTATGAGCAGTTCTTC.

This chain connects TRBV7-8 to TRBJ1-1; the match to TRBD1 covers 8 bases. Germline lookup yields CDR1 SGHVS and CDR2 FQNEAQ. The CDR3 runs to 14 residues. V gave up 5 bases and J gave up 1 base; unmatched junction bases: 3. CDR3 loop: CASSPDRGNTEAFF. The CDR3, as DNA: TGTGCCAGCAGCCCCGACAGGGGGAACACTGAAGCTTTCTTT.

CDR3 protein: CASSADRDGGSPLHF. The DNA of the CDR3 is TGTGCCAGCTCAGCTGACAGGGATGGAGGTTCACCCCTCCACTTT. The chain employs TRBV18 and TRBJ1-6; 7 nucleotides match TRBD1. Trimming at V came to 5 bases and at J to 9 bases, leaving 10 bases not matched to a gene. Germline V gives CDR1 KGHSH, CDR2 LQKENI. This CDR3 comprises 15 residues.

This chain joins TRBV14 and TRBJ2-5; 7 nucleotides line up with TRBD1. The CDR3 has 15 amino acids. CDR1 SGHDN and CDR2 FVKESK come from the germline V gene. Trimming removed 1 base from V and 5 bases from J; junction bases left unmatched: 7. CDR3 sequence (DNA): TGTGCCAGCAGCCAAGGGGGAGACAGGGTTGAGACCCAGTACTTC. Encoded protein: CASSQGGDRVETQYF.

The chain joins TRBV7-9 to TRBJ2-3; 9 positions match TRBD2. The CDR3 sequence is 13 residues long. Germline values: CDR1 SEHNR, CDR2 FQNEAQ (reference sequence). V gave up 5 bases and J gave up 5 bases; unmatched junction bases: 2. This CDR3 is CASSQRGVDTQYF. In DNA, the CDR3 is TGTGCCAGCAGCCAGCGGGGGGTAGATACGCAGTATTTT.

This chain links TRBV7-9 with TRBJ1-3, with a possible D match to TRBD1 (5 bases). V was pared by 8 bases and J by 0 bases, with 11 bases between. This CDR3 region has 14 residues. From germline, CDR1 is SEHNR and CDR2 FQNEAQ (reference sequence). CDR3 in amino acids: CASGDLRSGNTIYF. The CDR3 nucleotides are TGTGCCAGCGGGGACCTCCGCTCTGGAAACACCATATATTTT. Full variable domain (remainder filled in from reference TRBV7-9 and TRBJ1-3): DTGVSQNPRHKITKRGQNVTFRCDPISEHNRLYWYRQTLGQGPEFLTYFQNEAQLEKSRLLSDRFSAERPKGSFSTLEIQRTEQGDSAMYLCASGDLRSGNTIYFGEGSWLTVV.

V is TRBV5-4 and J is TRBJ2-2, with 12 bases matching TRBD2. The length of the CDR3 is 17 residues. After removal of 0 bases from V and 1 base from J, the junction contained 1 base not matched to a gene. Looked up from germline, CDR1 is SGHNT and CDR2 is YYREEE (reference sequence). Here the CDR3 reads CASSLGGLAGNTGELFF. The CDR3 nucleotides are TGTGCCAGCAGCTTGGGGGGACTAGCGGGGAACACCGGGGAGCTGTTTTTT.

The CDR3 nucleotides read TGTGCCAGCACTCCCGGACTAGCGGGGGGGCGGGAGACCCAGTACTTC. Encoded protein: CASTPGLAGGRETQYF. The chain links TRBV6-6 to TRBJ2-5; 15 bases fit TRBD2. CDR3 length equals 16 residues. Germline CDR1 and CDR2: MNHNY and SVGAGI (reference sequence). The junction had 8 bases not matched to a gene; V was cut back by 7 bases and J by 5 bases.

The chain carries TRBV7-2 and TRBJ2-3; 7 nucleotides match TRBD2. The CDR3 covers 14 residues. V gave up 5 bases and J gave up 4 bases; unmatched junction bases: 6. The germline V gene encodes CDR1 SGHTA and CDR2 FQGNSA. CDR3: CASSLLRGADTQYF. The CDR3 DNA reads as TGTGCCAGCAGCCTTTTACGGGGGGCAGATACGCAGTATTTT.

In this sample, this clone turned up a few times. CDR3 protein: CASRDRTADGGSPLHF. The CDR3 coding sequence is TGCGCCAGCAGAGATAGGACCGCCGACGGTGGTTCACCCCTCCACTTT. This sequence joins TRBV5-1 and TRBJ1-6; D remains unclear. CDR1 SGHRS and CDR2 YFSETQ come from the germline V gene. Trimming stripped 5 bases from V and 9 bases from J, with 21 bases between. The CDR3 loop spans 16 amino acids.

The chain uses TRBV7-3 and TRBJ2-1, with D perhaps matching TRBD2 (5 bases). V was trimmed by 4 bases and J by 13 bases, leaving 14 bases between them. This CDR3 is built from 12 residues. Per the germline V gene, CDR1 is SGHTA and CDR2 is FQGTGA. The DNA for the CDR3 is TGTGCCAGCAGCTCCCCGGGCGGGCCCCAGTTCTTC. It codes for CASSSPGGPQFF.

The count of this clone is one. This sequence joins TRBV28 and TRBJ2-2, with D unresolved. Germline V lookup: CDR1 MDHEN, CDR2 SYDVKM. Trimming removed 2 bases from V and 6 bases from J, with 4 bases in between. The CDR3 has 12 amino acids. CDR3 sequence (DNA): TGTGCCAGCAGTTTACTAGCCGGGGAGCTGTTTTTT. Protein product: CASSLLAGELFF.

The CDR3 sequence is CAISGTGGGNQPQHF. In DNA form, the CDR3 reads TGTGCCATCAGTGGGACAGGGGGAGGCAATCAGCCCCAGCATTTT. V and J are TRBV10-3 and TRBJ1-5, with TRBD1 identical over 10 bases. Germline CDR1 reads ENHRY; CDR2 reads SYGVKD. The ends lost 4 bases at V and 2 bases at J; junction bases unmatched: 2. CDR3 length: 15 amino acids.

The rearrangement links TRBV7-9 to TRBJ2-1; perhaps TRBD1 as D (5 bases). This CDR3 comprises 15 residues. Germline V CDR1 and CDR2: SEHNR, FQNEAQ (reference sequence). V was trimmed by 1 base and J by 5 bases, leaving 12 bases between them. The CDR3 loop is CASSLVPRVHNEQFF. CDR3 nucleotides: TGTGCCAGCAGCTTAGTACCCAGGGTCCACAATGAGCAGTTCTTC.

J is TRBJ2-7 and V is TRBV6-5, with a possible D match to TRBD2 (6 bases). CDR3 length equals 14 residues. Germline lookup yields CDR1 MNHEY and CDR2 SVGAGI. The ends were cut back, 4 bases at V and 7 bases at J, with 17 bases in the middle. The DNA of the CDR3 is TGTGCCAGCAGTTTAGGCAGCCCCGGGGGTGAGCAGTACTTC. Protein sequence: CASSLGSPGGEQYF.

The chain employs TRBV4-2 and TRBJ2-3, with 7 positions matching TRBD2. This CDR3 region has 16 residues. Germline CDR1 reads LGHNA; CDR2 reads YNFKEQ. The V gene end was trimmed by 0 bases and the J gene end by 0 bases; junction bases not matched to a gene: 3. Here the CDR3 DNA reads TGTGCCAGCAGCCAAGATCTAGCGGTTAGCACAGATACGCAGTATTTT. Translated, it gives CASSQDLAVSTDTQYF.